This TCR beta chain was captured by sequencing in a study of T-cell reconstitution after alpha-beta-depleted transplantation in children. Unique molecular identifiers were incorporated during preparation of the TCRbeta library. TCRdb reprocessed the PCR reads with MiXCR, giving one entry per CDR3 protein. Here the sample spans almost 600,000 distinct CDR3 sequences, 25% to 30% being singletons. The CDR3 extends over 13 amino acids. Germline CDR1 reads MNHEY; CDR2 reads SVGAGI. Comments on this clonotype: Its cognate antigen is unknown. The junction departs from germline at one end; a sequencing error may be responsible.

Study-level findings and limits: T-cell counts and diversity were attributed mostly to newly produced T cells one year after transplant. Surviving recipient T cells and thymic progenitors underlay high day-60 TCRbeta diversity in some patients. The origin of alpha-beta T cells about two months after transplant was reportedly several hundred expanded graft clones.

This clonotype originated in a boy less than two years old with Wiskott-Aldrich syndrome, due to receive a stem cell transplant. This sequence joins TRBV6-5 and TRBJ2-3; 9 nucleotides align to TRBD1. The sample consisted of PBMCs, taken before TCRalphabeta/CD19-depleted stem cell transplant. CDR3 loop: CASSYDPDGQGIF. CDR3 bases: TGTGCCAGCAGTTACGACCCCGACGGACAGGGGATTTTT.